Presented here are 24 T cell receptor beta chains from one specimen sequenced in a study of glioma-infiltrating T cells after dendritic cell vaccination. Using immunoSEQ multiplex PCR, the repertoire was profiled, and TCRdb retains in-frame clones only, with some absent. The sample shows about 100,000 clones, 75% to 90% of them seen only once. Time point specified: after dendritic cell vaccination, including at tumor progression/relapse. The sequencing used blood, collected after dendritic cell vaccination. Receptors were obtained from a human donor with glioblastoma.

In its sample, this clone was seen once. J is TRBJ1-1 and V is TRBV5-6; possible D gene TRBD1, 5 bases. V lost 0 bases and J 7 bases, leaving 16 bases between the germline ends. The germline V gene has CDR1 SGHDT and CDR2 YYEEEE. CDR3 length: 15 residues. CDR3 in amino acids: CASSLAPHGRGEAFF. The DNA for the CDR3 is TGTGCCAGCAGCTTGGCCCCCCACGGTAGGGGTGAAGCTTTCTTT.

The chain uses TRBV28 and TRBJ2-1, with TRBD1 as a possible D gene (6 bases). This CDR3 is 15 amino acids long. With 6 bases removed from V and 2 bases from J, the gap between germline ends came to 14 bases. Germline V lookup: CDR1 MDHEN, CDR2 SYDVKM. CDR3 in amino acids: CASRVRTDTYNEQFF. CDR3 nucleotides: TGTGCCAGCAGGGTCCGGACAGATACCTACAATGAGCAGTTCTTC.

The chain couples TRBV18 to TRBJ2-2; 12 nucleotides match TRBD2. The CDR3 consists of 16 residues. The ends lost 3 bases at V and 5 bases at J; junction bases unmatched: 4. Germline values: CDR1 KGHSH, CDR2 LQKENI. CDR3 nucleotide sequence: TGTGCCAGCTCACCCGGACTAGCGGGAAGTACCGGGGAGCTGTTTTTT. It specifies CASSPGLAGSTGELFF.

V and J are TRBV19 and TRBJ1-5, with 7 bases identical to TRBD1. The CDR3 has 15 amino acids. CDR1 and CDR2 (germline): LNHDA, SQIVND (reference sequence). The junction had 10 bases not matched to a gene; V was cut back by 7 bases and J by 4 bases. This CDR3 is CASIPRGQINQPQHF. The CDR3 DNA reads as TGTGCCAGTATCCCCCGGGGACAGATTAATCAGCCCCAGCATTTT.

V and J are TRBV28 and TRBJ2-1; 8 bases match TRBD1. The CDR3 totals 13 residues. V lost 7 bases to trimming and J lost 8 bases; unmatched junction nucleotides: 7. Germline V lookup: CDR1 MDHEN, CDR2 SYDVKM. CDR3 in amino acids: CASKAGGWDEQFF. The CDR3 DNA reads TGTGCCAGCAAGGCAGGGGGCTGGGATGAGCAGTTCTTC. Filled out from reference TRBV28 and TRBJ2-1, the complete variable domain reads DVKVTQSSRYLVKRTGEKVFLECVQDMDHENMFWYRQDPGLGLRLIYFSYDVKMKEKGDIPEGYSVSREKKERFSLILESASTNQTSMYLCASKAGGWDEQFFGPGTRLTVL.

This rearrangement joins TRBV30 to TRBJ2-2, with a tentative D call TRBD1 (5 bases). V was pared by 3 bases and J by 1 base, with 6 bases between. Germline V gene sequence: CDR1 GTSNPN, CDR2 SVGIG (reference sequence). There are 13 residues in the CDR3. The DNA for the CDR3 is TGTGCCTGGAGAGGACAGAACACCGGGGAGCTGTTTTTT. This sequence encodes CAWRGQNTGELFF.

The chain uses TRBV30 and TRBJ2-7; no clear D. This CDR3 is built from 13 residues. Germline V gene data show CDR1 as GTSNPN and CDR2 as SVGIG (reference sequence). The V and J ends lost 2 bases and 5 bases respectively, with 13 bases between them. CDR3 sequence (DNA): TGTGCCTGGAGTCCCTCATCGTGGCACGAGCAGTACTTC. It translates to CAWSPSSWHEQYF. Together with reference TRBV30 and TRBJ2-7, the CDR3 gives the full variable domain: SQTIHQWPATLVQPVGSPLSLECTVEGTSNPNLYWYRQAAGRGLQLLFYSVGIGQISSEVPQNLSASRPQDRQFILSSKKLLLSDSGFYLCAWSPSSWHEQYFGPGTRLTVT.

V usage is TRBV19 and J usage is TRBJ1-3; D might be TRBD1 (5 bases). V dropped 4 bases and J dropped 0 bases, with 16 bases sitting between them. CDR3 length: 17 amino acids. Germline V CDR1 and CDR2: LNHDA, SQIVND (reference sequence). The CDR3 nucleotides are TGTGCCAGTAGTAATATTCGGGGGTCCACCTCTGGAAACACCATATATTTT. This codes for CASSNIRGSTSGNTIYF.

The rearrangement links TRBV4-2 to TRBJ2-3, with D perhaps TRBD2 (5 bases). With 0 bases removed from V and 4 bases from J, the gap between germline ends came to 14 bases. Germline values: CDR1 LGHNA, CDR2 YNFKEQ. CDR3 length equals 16 residues. The CDR3 sequence is CASSQESSPRADTQYF. The CDR3 DNA follows: TGTGCCAGCAGCCAAGAGTCCAGCCCGCGGGCAGATACGCAGTATTTT.

V and J are TRBV7-3 and TRBJ2-1; 9 bases are shared with TRBD2. Germline assignment: CDR1 SGHTA and CDR2 FQGTGA. Trimming at V came to 2 bases and at J to 4 bases, leaving 6 bases not matched to a gene. This CDR3 has 16 residues. CDR3 sequence reads: CASSLESGGPYNEQFF. As DNA, the CDR3 is TGTGCCAGCAGCTTAGAGAGCGGGGGGCCATACAATGAGCAGTTCTTC.

The chain links TRBV15 to TRBJ1-5; D is perhaps TRBD1 (5 bases). The CDR3 consists of 16 residues. Trimming removed 0 bases from V and 5 bases from J, with 14 bases in between. Germline V gene sequence: CDR1 LNHNV, CDR2 YYDKDF (reference sequence). The CDR3 sequence: CATSRDQGGSYQPQHF. DNA for the CDR3: TGTGCCACCAGCAGAGATCAGGGAGGATCGTATCAGCCCCAGCATTTT.

The rearrangement uses TRBV19 and TRBJ1-2; weak D call: TRBD1 (6 bases). This CDR3 has 16 amino acids. V was cut by 2 bases and J by 7 bases, with 20 bases left in between. The germline CDR1 and CDR2 sequences are LNHDA and SQIVND (reference sequence). CDR3 in DNA: TGTGCCAGTAGTATAACTCGGACAGCGTTGAGGAGTGGCTACACCTTC. Its protein is CASSITRTALRSGYTF.

The gene calls are TRBV5-1 and TRBJ1-5; 7 bases agree with TRBD1. The J segment lost 0 bases and the V segment lost 4 bases, leaving 10 bases of the junction unmatched. The CDR3 is 17 amino acids. Germline CDR1 is SGHRS and CDR2 is YFSETQ. The CDR3 nucleotides are TGCGCCAGCAGCCCGGACCCACAGGGGTATAGCAATCAGCCCCAGCATTTT. Protein sequence: CASSPDPQGYSNQPQHF.

The chain couples TRBV4-2 to TRBJ2-7, with TRBD2 matching 9 bases. V was clipped by 0 bases and J by 3 bases; unmatched bases: 6. The CDR3 has 16 amino acids. The germline CDR1 and CDR2 sequences are LGHNA and YNFKEQ. CDR3 sequence (DNA): TGTGCCAGCAGCCAAGATGCTAGCGGGGCTAACTACGAGCAGTACTTC. It specifies CASSQDASGANYEQYF.

CDR3 sequence reads: CASSFAGSYEQYF. For the CDR3, the DNA is TGTGCCAGCAGCTTTGCCGGGTCCTACGAGCAGTACTTC. The chain couples TRBV5-4 to TRBJ2-7; D gene uncertain. Germline values: CDR1 SGHNT, CDR2 YYREEE (reference sequence). The CDR3 covers 13 residues. V lost 2 bases to trimming and J lost 1 base, with 7 bases between them. Complete variable domain (other parts from reference TRBV5-4 and TRBJ2-7): ETGVTQSPTHLIKTRGQQVTLRCSSQSGHNTVSWYQQALGQGPQFIFQYYREEENGRGNFPPRFSGLQFPNYSSELNVNALELDDSALYLCASSFAGSYEQYFGPGTRLTVT.

V and J are TRBV6-4 and TRBJ1-1; TRBD1 matches at 7 bases. Trimming cost V 4 bases and J 1 base; bases outside gene matches: 3. This CDR3 has 14 residues. CDR1 is MRHNA and CDR2 is SNTAGT in the germline V gene. The CDR3 sequence is CASSATGTNTEAFF. The CDR3 nucleotides are TGTGCCAGCAGTGCGACAGGGACGAACACTGAAGCTTTCTTT.

This chain connects TRBV11-2 to TRBJ2-7; 9 positions agree with TRBD2. From germline, CDR1 is SGHAT and CDR2 FQNNGV. The CDR3 covers 14 residues. J lost 6 bases, V lost 1 base, and 4 bases had no gene match. CDR3 residues: CASSLVAAGGEQYF. The CDR3, as DNA: TGTGCCAGCAGCTTAGTCGCAGCGGGAGGCGAGCAGTACTTC.

V and J are TRBV9 and TRBJ2-2; 9 bases agree with TRBD2. This CDR3 has 15 amino acids. Per the germline V gene, CDR1 is SGDLS and CDR2 is YYNGEE. V lost 2 bases and J lost 6; bases outside the gene matches: 5. The CDR3 DNA reads TGTGCCAGCAGCGTTAGCGGGAGTGAGTCCGGGGAGCTGTTTTTT. Protein sequence: CASSVSGSESGELFF.

This chain joins TRBV10-3 and TRBJ2-3; weak D call: TRBD1 (5 bases). Germline loops: CDR1 ENHRY, CDR2 SYGVKD. The CDR3 loop spans 13 amino acids. V lost 7 bases and J 4 bases, leaving 12 bases between the germline ends. The DNA of the CDR3 is TGTGCCATCACTGCAGGGCGCCCAGATACGCAGTATTTT. Amino acids: CAITAGRPDTQYF.

This chain joins TRBV29-1 and TRBJ1-2; possibly TRBD1 for D (5 bases). The V gene's germline CDR1 is SQVTM and CDR2 ANQGSEA. V was trimmed by 4 bases and J by 4 bases, leaving 13 bases between them. There are 13 residues in the CDR3. The CDR3 reads CSVVQDAGYGYTF. CDR3 bases: TGCAGCGTTGTACAGGACGCTGGCTATGGCTACACCTTC.

The chain joins TRBV6-6 to TRBJ2-7, with D possibly TRBD1 on 6 matching bases. Deletions cut 3 bases from V and 2 bases from J, with 11 bases between. The CDR3 loop spans 14 amino acids. The germline gives CDR1 MNHNY, CDR2 SVGAGI (reference sequence). The CDR3: CASSYITGPYEQYF. CDR3 DNA: TGTGCCAGCAGTTATATTACAGGGCCCTACGAGCAGTACTTC.

This rearrangement joins TRBV29-1 to TRBJ2-4, with a weak D call TRBD1 (5 bases). Trimming stripped 4 bases from V and 6 bases from J, with 10 bases between. Germline CDR1 and CDR2: SQVTM and ANQGSEA. The CDR3 length is 12 residues. CDR3 bases: TGCAGCGTTGTGGTGACAGTAAACATTCAGTACTTC. Its protein is CSVVVTVNIQYF.

CDR3 sequence: CASSYSRGSNTEAFF. For the CDR3, the DNA is TGTGCCAGCAGTTACTCTCGGGGATCGAACACTGAAGCTTTCTTT. V is TRBV6-6 and J is TRBJ1-1; D is uncertain. V shed 0 bases and J shed 1 base, with 9 bases lying between them. From germline, CDR1 is MNHNY and CDR2 SVGAGI (reference sequence). The CDR3 has 15 residues.

The J gene is TRBJ1-6, the V gene TRBV11-2, with a weak D call TRBD1 (6 bases). The CDR3 extends over 15 amino acids. Germline V lookup: CDR1 SGHAT, CDR2 FQNNGV. Trimming stripped 5 bases from V and 7 bases from J, with 15 bases between. CDR3 sequence: CASSLIQGRNSPLHF. CDR3 DNA sequence: TGTGCCAGCAGCCTAATACAGGGCAGGAATTCACCCCTCCACTTT.